These 9 T cell receptor beta chains were all obtained from the same sample, sequenced in a study of PD-1 blockade in classical Hodgkin lymphoma. All patients relapsed after autologous stem cell transplantation, and brentuximab vedotin exposure varied. Purified CD4+ T cells were obtained from thawed PBMCs through magnetic negative selection. Measured with immunoSEQ multiplex PCR; TCRdb has only the in-frame clones, and not every one. The sample comprises about 7,600 clones, 77% of which are singletons, and approximately 7.2% rests with the top ten. Source: CD4+ T cells from blood, taken at baseline. The receptors shown here come from a human donor with classical Hodgkin lymphoma.

This clone was picked up a small number of times. The chain recombines TRBV4-2 with TRBJ1-1; 7 bases map to TRBD1. This CDR3 has 14 amino acids. Germline CDR1 LGHNA, CDR2 YNFKEQ. Trimming took 0 bases from V and 11 from J; bases not matched to a gene: 9. CDR3 region: CASSQDRGQQGAFF. CDR3 bases: TGTGCCAGCAGCCAAGACCGGGGGCAACAGGGGGCTTTCTTT.

This rearrangement joins TRBV7-9 to TRBJ2-1, with 10 bases lining up with TRBD2. The CDR3 extends over 18 amino acids. Trimming removed 6 bases from V and 5 bases from J; junction bases left unmatched: 16. From germline, CDR1 is SEHNR and CDR2 FQNEAQ (reference sequence). CDR3 amino acids: CASSVLAGHGRGHNEQFF. CDR3 bases: TGTGCCAGCAGTGTACTAGCGGGACACGGCCGCGGACACAATGAGCAGTTCTTC.

This chain links TRBV6-4 with TRBJ2-2; D is unclear. The CDR3 spans 14 residues. Germline V gives CDR1 MRHNA, CDR2 SNTAGT. V was clipped by 2 bases and J by 6 bases, with 10 bases between them. The CDR3 loop reads CASSDNVVAGELFF. CDR3 DNA: TGTGCCAGCAGTGACAACGTGGTCGCCGGGGAGCTGTTTTTT.

A few counts support this clone. The V gene is TRBV9, the J gene TRBJ1-1; the D is unclear. V lost 0 bases, J lost 2 bases, and 14 bases lay in between. Germline assignment: CDR1 SGDLS and CDR2 YYNGEE. CDR3 length equals 16 residues. The CDR3 DNA reads as TGTGCCAGCAGCGTAGGCCCACCGGGATCCAACACTGAAGCTTTCTTT. It specifies CASSVGPPGSNTEAFF. Supplemented by reference TRBV9 and TRBJ1-1, the full variable domain reads DSGVTQTPKHLITATGQRVTLRCSPRSGDLSVYWYQQSLDQGLQFLIQYYNGEERAKGNILERFSAQQFPDLHSELNLSSLELGDSALYFCASSVGPPGSNTEAFFGQGTRLTVV.

The chain couples TRBV2 to TRBJ1-2; D call uncertain. The CDR3 is made up of 11 amino acids. Germline V lookup: CDR1 SNHLY, CDR2 FYNNEI. V was trimmed by 6 bases and J by 4 bases, leaving 6 bases between them. This CDR3 reads CASRELYGYTF. DNA of the CDR3: TGTGCCAGCAGAGAGCTCTATGGCTACACCTTC.

This clone is a singleton in its sample. The chain couples TRBV10-3 to TRBJ2-7; 10 nucleotides agree with TRBD2. Germline CDR1 ENHRY, CDR2 SYGVKD. Trimming at V came to 7 bases and at J to 3 bases, leaving 6 bases not matched to a gene. The CDR3 loop spans 14 amino acids. CDR3 nucleotides: TGTGCCATCAATCCTAGCGGGGGCTACTACGAGCAGTACTTC. This encodes CAINPSGGYYEQYF.

The chain links TRBV10-3 to TRBJ2-2; D not certain. Germline CDR1 reads ENHRY; CDR2 reads SYGVKD. Deletions cut 2 bases from V and 6 bases from J, with 10 bases between. The length of the CDR3 is 14 residues. CDR3 DNA sequence: TGTGCCATCAGTGAGGTAAACGGCGCCGGGGAGCTGTTTTTT. It yields the protein CAISEVNGAGELFF.

This chain uses TRBV18 with TRBJ1-1; 9 nucleotides line up with TRBD1. The CDR3 contains 14 residues. With V trimmed by 6 bases and J by 1 base, 3 bases remained unmatched. The V gene's germline CDR1 is KGHSH and CDR2 LQKENI. The CDR3: CASSPDRGNTEAFF. The CDR3 DNA reads as TGTGCCAGCTCCCCGGACAGGGGGAACACTGAAGCTTTCTTT.

The CDR3 loop is CASSVGGAGSGVETQYF. The CDR3 coding sequence is TGTGCCAGCAGCGTAGGGGGGGCCGGTAGCGGAGTCGAGACCCAGTACTTC. The chain recombines TRBV9 with TRBJ2-5; perhaps D is TRBD1 or TRBD2 (6 bases each). CDR3 length: 17 amino acids. V was pared by 0 bases and J by 5 bases, with 20 bases between. Germline lookup yields CDR1 SGDLS and CDR2 YYNGEE.